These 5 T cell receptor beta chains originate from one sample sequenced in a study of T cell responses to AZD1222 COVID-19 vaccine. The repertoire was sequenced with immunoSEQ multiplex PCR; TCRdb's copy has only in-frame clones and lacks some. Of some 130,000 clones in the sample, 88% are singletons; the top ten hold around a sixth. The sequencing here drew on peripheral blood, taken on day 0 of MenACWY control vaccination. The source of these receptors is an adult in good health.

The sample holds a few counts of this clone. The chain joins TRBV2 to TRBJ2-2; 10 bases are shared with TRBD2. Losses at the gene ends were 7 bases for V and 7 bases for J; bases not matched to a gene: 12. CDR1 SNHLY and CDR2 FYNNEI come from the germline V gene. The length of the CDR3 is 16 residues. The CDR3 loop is CASKEIMGLAFGELFF. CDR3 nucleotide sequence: TGTGCCAGCAAAGAAATAATGGGACTAGCGTTCGGGGAGCTGTTTTTT.

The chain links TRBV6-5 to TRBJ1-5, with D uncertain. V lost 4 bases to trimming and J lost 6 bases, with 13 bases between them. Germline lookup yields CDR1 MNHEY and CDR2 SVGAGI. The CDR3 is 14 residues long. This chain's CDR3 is CASSLGFSGQPQHF. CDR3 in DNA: TGTGCCAGCAGTTTAGGGTTCAGCGGTCAGCCCCAGCATTTT.

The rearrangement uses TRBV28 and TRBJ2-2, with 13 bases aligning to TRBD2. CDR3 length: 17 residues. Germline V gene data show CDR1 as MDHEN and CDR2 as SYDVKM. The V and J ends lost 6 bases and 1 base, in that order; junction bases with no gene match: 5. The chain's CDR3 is CASRGLAGNMNTGELFF. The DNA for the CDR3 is TGTGCCAGCAGGGGACTAGCGGGGAATATGAACACCGGGGAGCTGTTTTTT.

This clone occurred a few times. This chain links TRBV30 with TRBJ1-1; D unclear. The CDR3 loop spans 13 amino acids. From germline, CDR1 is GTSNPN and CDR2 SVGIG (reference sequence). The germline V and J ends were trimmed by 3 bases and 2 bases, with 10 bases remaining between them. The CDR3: CAWRYDGNTEAFF. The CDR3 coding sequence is TGTGCCTGGAGATACGACGGAAACACTGAAGCTTTCTTT.

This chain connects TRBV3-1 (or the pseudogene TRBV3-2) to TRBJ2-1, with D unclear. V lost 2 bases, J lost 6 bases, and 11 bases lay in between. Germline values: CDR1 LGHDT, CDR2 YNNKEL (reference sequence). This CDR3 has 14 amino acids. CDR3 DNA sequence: TGTGCCAGCAGCCAAAGTCTGGTCGCCAATGAGCAGTTCTTC. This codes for CASSQSLVANEQFF.